This T cell receptor (beta chain) was retrieved from a study of read filtering for tumor transcriptome and immune sequencing. At the time of active disease, bone marrow was collected from every patient. This clonotype was recorded many times. From 300 to 400 ng of RNA, a library with molecular barcoded alpha/delta and beta/gamma adaptors was made. TCRdb analysed the reads with MiXCR anew, one entry per CDR3 protein. The sample records some 120,000 distinct CDR3 sequences, roughly 13% being singletons. This CDR3 is built from 16 residues. Per the germline V gene, CDR1 is DFQATT and CDR2 is SNEGSKA (reference sequence). Germline trimming cut 4 bases from V and 0 bases from J; bases unmatched to any gene: 9.

The sequenced sample consisted of a population of CD138-negative cells sorted from bone marrow. This sequence originates from a donor older than 35 with multiple myeloma. The rearrangement uses TRBV20-1 and TRBJ2-7; 10 bases agree with TRBD2. This CDR3 reads CSATPPSGSLSYEQYF. CDR3 bases: TGCAGTGCTACACCTCCTAGCGGGAGTCTCTCCTACGAGCAGTACTTC.